Listed here are 9 T cell receptor beta chains from one sample, sequenced in a study of vaccination and CD4 T cells after COVID-19. TCRdb recomputed calls from the PCR reads with MiXCR, one row per CDR3 protein. In the table there are around 20,000 distinct CDR3 sequences, more than 45% of which are singletons. This specimen was CD4+ T cells from blood, taken before SARS-CoV-2 vaccination. These receptors were collected from a human donor who had recovered from COVID-19.

V usage is TRBV7-9 and J usage is TRBJ1-1; 7 bases are a match to TRBD1. CDR1 and CDR2 from the germline V gene are SEHNR and FQNEAQ (reference sequence). This CDR3 spans 13 amino acids. V trimming: 5 bases; J trimming: 4 bases; junction bases outside the gene matches: 4. CDR3 nucleotide sequence: TGTGCCAGCAGCCCGACAGGGTTCACTGAAGCTTTCTTT. It yields the protein CASSPTGFTEAFF.

The chain combines TRBV28 with TRBJ1-2, with a tentative D call TRBD1 (5 bases). The CDR3 runs to 14 residues. Germline values: CDR1 MDHEN, CDR2 SYDVKM. Trimming left V 5 bases short and J 4 bases short, with 14 bases between. Written as DNA, the CDR3 is TGTGCCAGCAGTAGGAGCCAGGGATCCTATGGCTACACCTTC. Translating gives CASSRSQGSYGYTF.

Worth noting for this clonotype: An end of the junction differs from the germline gene, which may be a read error. The chain couples TRBV20-1 to TRBJ2-3; D may be TRBD2 (5 bases). The CDR3 consists of 10 residues. Looked up from germline, CDR1 is DFQATT and CDR2 is SNEGSKA (reference sequence). The CDR3 loop reads CGASKDTQYF. The CDR3 DNA reads as TGCGGTGCTAGCAAGGATACGCAGTATTTT.

J is TRBJ2-5 and V is TRBV7-2, with D perhaps given as TRBD1 or TRBD2 (6 bases each). CDR1 and CDR2 (germline): SGHTA, FQGNSA. Between the trimmed V and J ends, which lost 6 bases and 5 bases, there was a span of 10 bases. The CDR3 is 12 residues long. CDR3 nucleotides: TGTGCCAGCAGTCGGAGGGGGGAGACCCAGTACTTC. Protein: CASSRRGETQYF. The full variable domain, with the rest looked up from reference TRBV7-2 and TRBJ2-5, is GAGVSQSPSNKVTEKGKDVELRCDPISGHTALYWYRQSLGQGLEFLIYFQGNSAPDKSGLPSDRFSAERTGGSVSTLTIQRTQQEDSAVYLCASSRRGETQYFGPGTRLLVL.

The J gene is TRBJ2-7, the V gene TRBV15; possibly TRBD1 for D (5 bases). V dropped 8 bases and J dropped 2 bases, with 10 bases sitting between them. CDR3 length equals 12 residues. Germline assignment: CDR1 LNHNV and CDR2 YYDKDF (reference sequence). For the CDR3, the DNA is TGTGCCACCGGACAAGATCCCTACGAGCAGTACTTC. This encodes CATGQDPYEQYF.

This chain connects TRBV21-1 to TRBJ2-7; the D segment call TRBD2 is taken from the table without a DNA check. TRBV21-1 is tagged as a pseudogene. The CDR3 has 17 amino acids. DNA for the CDR3: TGTGCCAGCAGCCCACAAAGACCACCAGGGAGGAGGTACGAGCAGTACTTC. This gives the protein CASSPQRPPGRRYEQYF.

This clonotype was counted a single time. The J gene is TRBJ1-6, the V gene TRBV30; D is ambiguous. Trimming took off 8 bases at V and 10 bases at J, with 18 bases between the two ends. The CDR3 has 13 amino acids. Looked up from germline, CDR1 is GTSNPN and CDR2 is SVGIG (reference sequence). CDR3 protein: CAVDLRLGSPLHF. In DNA, the CDR3 is TGTGCCGTTGATCTCAGGCTCGGGTCACCCCTCCACTTT.

This clonotype was picked up a small number of times. This chain uses TRBV21-1 with TRBJ1-1; the table assigns TRBD1, which was not confirmed against the DNA. TRBV21-1 is listed as a pseudogene. This CDR3 region has 15 residues. CDR3 nucleotide sequence: TGTGCCAGCAGCAATCGCCCAGGCGGGGACACTGAAGCTTTCTTT. Translated: CASSNRPGGDTEAFF.

V and J are TRBV6-4 and TRBJ2-2; the D gene is possibly TRBD1 (5 bases). Germline CDR1 is MRHNA and CDR2 is SNTAGT. V lost 2 bases, J lost 6 bases, and 10 bases lay in between. This CDR3 spans 14 amino acids. The CDR3 here is CASSDQGTAGELFF. The DNA for the CDR3 is TGTGCCAGCAGTGACCAGGGTACAGCCGGGGAGCTGTTTTTT.